The 5 T cell receptor beta chains presented below share a single source sample, sequenced in a study of identical twins. TCRdb reprocessed the 5' RACE reads with MiXCR, giving one entry per CDR3 protein. The repertoire holds around 450,000 distinct CDR3 sequences, with 13% to 15% as singletons. The sample was also linked to a second study, of yellow fever vaccine responses in identical twins.

The material sequenced was CD4+ T cells sorted from blood. The receptors derive from a woman younger than 35 in good health.

There are a few counts of this clonotype. This chain joins TRBV2 and TRBJ2-3; D is uncertain. The CDR3 sequence is 14 residues long. CDR1 is SNHLY and CDR2 is FYNNEI in the germline V gene. Trimming pared 4 bases from V and 0 bases from J, leaving 8 bases between. CDR3 loop: CASSAKTSTDTQYF. CDR3 coding DNA: TGTGCCAGCAGTGCGAAGACTAGCACAGATACGCAGTATTTT.

J is TRBJ2-1 and V is TRBV20-1; TRBD1 is a possible D gene (5 bases). Germline V gene lookup returns CDR1 DFQATT and CDR2 SNEGSKA (reference sequence). The CDR3 totals 15 residues. The V end was cut by 3 bases, the J end by 4 bases, with 16 bases between. The CDR3 DNA is TGCAGTGCTAGTAAACCAGGGAAGACTTACAATGAGCAGTTCTTC. As protein: CSASKPGKTYNEQFF.

The rearrangement joins TRBV4-2 to TRBJ2-5; tentative D call: TRBD2 (5 bases). The germline V gene has CDR1 LGHNA and CDR2 YNFKEQ. Trimming took 0 bases from V and 3 from J, leaving 11 bases between them. The CDR3 length is 15 residues. The CDR3 nucleotides are TGTGCCAGCAGCCAAGAATGGAAGGGAGAAGAGACCCAGTACTTC. Protein product: CASSQEWKGEETQYF.

This chain connects TRBV12-3 or TRBV12-4 to TRBJ2-7; D possibly corresponds to TRBD2 (6 bases). The CDR3 sequence is 16 residues long. Trimming took 7 bases from V and 1 from J, leaving 20 bases between them. The CDR3 DNA reads TGTGCCAGCACCGGATCTGCGGCGGGGCATTCCTACGAGCAGTACTTC. Translated, it gives CASTGSAAGHSYEQYF.

This clonotype was observed a handful of times. The chain links TRBV5-1 to TRBJ2-3; tentatively, D is TRBD1 (6 bases). CDR1 SGHRS and CDR2 YFSETQ come from the germline V gene. The CDR3 contains 13 residues. Trimming cost V 4 bases and J 5 bases, with 11 bases left between them. CDR3 DNA: TGCGCCAGCAGCGTCCAGACAGGAGATACGCAGTATTTT. It encodes CASSVQTGDTQYF.